This TCR beta chain came from a study of blood T cells in healthy people across ages. In germline, CDR1 is MNHEY, CDR2 SVGEGT. V lost 6 bases, J lost 7 bases, and 6 bases stayed unmatched. This CDR3 is built from 14 residues. Alongside a J-beta primer mix, a sample-barcoded 5' primer served in a second PCR lasting about 7 to 11 cycles. TCRdb independently ran MiXCR on the 5' RACE reads; one entry per CDR3 protein. The repertoire consists of 720,000 or so distinct CDR3 sequences, with 40% to 45% occurring once and the leading ten covering 25% to 30%. This clonotype showed up just once. The sequence came from a man older than 75 in good health. V and J are TRBV6-2 or TRBV6-3 and TRBJ1-6, with TRBD1 identical over 7 bases. Sequencing was carried out using blood. CDR3 nucleotides: TGTGCCAGCAGCTTGTCCAGGGGGAATTCACCCCTCCACTTT. Translation gives CASSLSRGNSPLHF.